Each of the 27 T cell receptor beta chains below was sequenced from the same sample in a study of blood T cell repertoires in COVID-19. Profiled with immunoSEQ multiplex PCR; TCRdb holds only in-frame clones, not every one. The profile shows hundreds of thousands of clones, approximately 80% of them singletons. The sample consisted of PBMCs or T cells enriched from blood (not recorded which). These receptors were taken from a man younger than 40 with acute COVID-19.

The CDR3 here is CASSKGQGAQQPQHF. DNA of the CDR3: TGCGCCAGCAGCAAAGGACAGGGGGCCCAACAGCCCCAGCATTTT. The chain combines TRBV4-1 with TRBJ1-5, with 11 bases fitting TRBD1. This CDR3 has 15 residues. The trim removed 5 bases at V and 7 bases at J, leaving 7 bases unmatched. CDR1 MGHRA and CDR2 YSYEKL come from the germline V gene.

The rearrangement links TRBV12-5 to TRBJ2-1; 11 nucleotides align to TRBD1. V dropped 5 bases and J dropped 15; count of bases not matched to a gene: 9. Germline V gives CDR1 LGHNT, CDR2 FRNRAP. This CDR3 is 13 amino acids long. The CDR3, as DNA: TGTGCTAGTGGTCTTGAAGGGACAGGGGGACGGTTCTTC. This sequence encodes CASGLEGTGGRFF.

The chain is built from TRBV2 and TRBJ1-1; TRBD1 aligns across 8 bases. The J segment lost 11 bases and the V segment lost 8 bases, leaving 10 bases of the junction unmatched. CDR1 is SNHLY and CDR2 is FYNNEI in the germline V gene. This CDR3 has 12 amino acids. This CDR3 is CASRMDREEAFF. The CDR3 coding sequence is TGTGCCAGCCGTATGGACAGGGAGGAGGCTTTCTTT.

V is TRBV12-3 or TRBV12-4 and J is TRBJ2-5, with D possibly matching TRBD2 (5 bases). The CDR3 has 12 residues. V was trimmed by 5 bases and J by 4 bases, leaving 8 bases between them. The CDR3 is CASSGRGETQYF. The DNA for the CDR3 is TGTGCCAGCAGTGGCCGGGGAGAGACCCAGTACTTC.

The chain links TRBV5-1 to TRBJ1-1, with 9 positions matching TRBD1. The CDR3 consists of 15 residues. Germline V gene data show CDR1 as SGHRS and CDR2 as YFSETQ. V dropped 4 bases and J dropped 4; count of bases not matched to a gene: 8. The CDR3: CASSGRTGVGTEAFF. The CDR3 coding sequence is TGCGCCAGCAGCGGCCGGACAGGGGTTGGCACTGAAGCTTTCTTT.

The CDR3 bases are TGTGCCAGCATAGCGGGGGGAGCCGGGGAGCTGTTTTTT. Protein: CASIAGGAGELFF. J is TRBJ2-2 and V is TRBV6-5, with TRBD2 matching over 10 bases. This CDR3 is 13 amino acids long. Losses at the gene ends were 7 bases for V and 6 bases for J; bases not matched to a gene: 2. Germline CDR1 and CDR2: MNHEY and SVGAGI.

The rearrangement links TRBV7-6 to TRBJ2-2, with unresolved D. Deletions cut 1 base from V and 6 bases from J, with 12 bases between. The germline V gene has CDR1 SGHVS and CDR2 FNYEAQ. CDR3 length: 15 residues. CDR3 coding DNA: TGTGCCAGCAGCTTAGTCAGTTTATTTTCCGGGGAGCTGTTTTTT. Its translation is CASSLVSLFSGELFF.

This clone was counted a few times. V is TRBV19 and J is TRBJ2-7, with D perhaps TRBD2 (5 bases). The CDR3 extends over 13 amino acids. The V end lost 6 bases, the J end lost 3 bases, and 12 bases lay between the germline ends. CDR1 and CDR2 from the germline V gene are LNHDA and SQIVND (reference sequence). The CDR3, as DNA: TGTGCCAGTAGCCGCGGGCAGTTCTACGAGCAGTACTTC. Its translation is CASSRGQFYEQYF.

The chain joins TRBV3-1 (or the pseudogene TRBV3-2) to TRBJ2-3; 11 bases are shared with TRBD2. V shed 5 bases, J shed 4 bases, and the junction held 5 bases outside the gene matches. The germline CDR1 and CDR2 sequences are LGHDT and YNNKEL (reference sequence). CDR3 length: 15 amino acids. The CDR3 region is CASSLTSGASDTQYF. As DNA, the CDR3 is TGTGCCAGCAGCTTGACTAGCGGGGCTTCAGATACGCAGTATTTT.

The DNA for the CDR3 is TGTGCCAGCAGCACCCTTCCAGGGATGAGAGGCTACACCTTC. Translation: CASSTLPGMRGYTF. V gene TRBV7-9 combines with J gene TRBJ1-2, with D tentatively TRBD1 (5 bases). The CDR3 is 14 amino acids. V was pared by 5 bases and J by 8 bases, with 18 bases between. Germline CDR1 is SEHNR and CDR2 is FQNEAQ (reference sequence).

The V call is TRBV6-5, the J call TRBJ2-7; 12 bases map to TRBD2. Germline V gives CDR1 MNHEY, CDR2 SVGAGI. CDR3 length: 15 residues. V trimming: 6 bases; J trimming: 2 bases; junction bases outside the gene matches: 5. The CDR3 is CASSTGLAGPYEQYF. CDR3 nucleotide sequence: TGTGCCAGCAGCACGGGACTAGCGGGTCCCTACGAGCAGTACTTC.

This clone was counted a single time. This chain joins TRBV19 and TRBJ1-4; D uncertain. CDR1 is LNHDA, CDR2 SQIVND, per germline (reference sequence). Trimming left V 0 bases short and J 8 bases short, with 19 bases between. The CDR3 runs 17 residues. CDR3 in amino acids: CASSIERNLLRWEKLFF. CDR3 sequence (DNA): TGTGCCAGTAGTATAGAAAGGAACCTACTACGATGGGAAAAACTGTTTTTT.

This rearrangement joins TRBV6-2 or TRBV6-3 to TRBJ1-1; D is unclear. With 2 bases removed from V and 4 bases from J, the gap between germline ends came to 5 bases. Per germline, CDR1 MNHEY and CDR2 SVGEGT. This CDR3 contains 12 residues. The CDR3 sequence: CASSYGGTEAFF. The CDR3 bases are TGTGCCAGCAGTTACGGAGGCACTGAAGCTTTCTTT.

Worth noting for this clone: The sample carries other DNA sequences with the same CDR3. V and J are TRBV18 and TRBJ1-2, with a possible D match to TRBD1 (5 bases). Trimming left V 3 bases short and J 4 bases short, with 12 bases between. The CDR3 covers 14 residues. Germline values: CDR1 KGHSH, CDR2 LQKENI. The CDR3 DNA follows: TGTGCCAGCTCACCCCCAGACAGTCGCTATGGCTACACCTTC. Its translation is CASSPPDSRYGYTF.

V usage is TRBV30 and J usage is TRBJ1-1; 7 bases match TRBD1. Looked up from germline, CDR1 is GTSNPN and CDR2 is SVGIG (reference sequence). Losses at the gene ends were 2 bases for V and 7 bases for J; bases not matched to a gene: 4. This CDR3 spans 12 amino acids. CDR3 nucleotide sequence: TGTGCCTGGAGTCCAGGGGGGAATGAAGCTTTCTTT. As protein: CAWSPGGNEAFF.

The J gene is TRBJ1-2, the V gene TRBV30; D may be TRBD1 (5 bases). The CDR3 runs 12 residues. Germline-derived CDR1 and CDR2 are GTSNPN and SVGIG (reference sequence). V shed 3 bases and J shed 6 bases, with 11 bases lying between them. The CDR3: CAWSAGRHGYTF. The CDR3 DNA reads TGTGCCTGGAGCGCAGGGCGCCATGGCTACACCTTC.

V gene TRBV5-4 combines with J gene TRBJ2-3; TRBD2 matches 12 bases. The junction had 15 bases not matched to a gene; V was cut back by 1 base and J by 6 bases. The germline V gene encodes CDR1 SGHNT and CDR2 YYREEE (reference sequence). There are 19 residues in the CDR3. CDR3 region: CASSLRLTSGGKTGDTQYF. In DNA, the CDR3 is TGTGCCAGCAGCTTGCGGCTGACTAGCGGGGGAAAAACGGGGGATACGCAGTATTTT.

This rearrangement joins TRBV7-9 to TRBJ1-2, with 7 bases lining up with TRBD1. The CDR3 has 15 amino acids. With 5 bases clipped from V and 5 bases from J, the junction kept 11 bases outside the gene matches. Germline V CDR1 and CDR2: SEHNR, FQNEAQ (reference sequence). CDR3 nucleotides: TGTGCCAGCAGCCAGCTCGGTGGGACAGCATATGGCTACACCTTC. It specifies CASSQLGGTAYGYTF.

CDR3 region: CASSLDSNEQFF. CDR3 DNA: TGTGCCAGCAGCTTAGACTCCAATGAGCAGTTCTTC. This sequence joins TRBV7-3 and TRBJ2-1; D gene uncertain. Per germline, CDR1 SGHTA and CDR2 FQGTGA. V lost 2 bases, J lost 6 bases, and 5 bases lay in between. The CDR3 covers 12 residues.

The rearrangement joins TRBV11-2 to TRBJ2-7, with D unresolved. Trimming stripped 2 bases from V and 2 bases from J, with 4 bases between. The V gene's germline CDR1 is SGHAT and CDR2 FQNNGV. The CDR3 is 12 residues long. This chain's CDR3 is CASSLNTYEQYF. Here the CDR3 DNA reads TGTGCCAGCAGCTTAAACACCTACGAGCAGTACTTC. Drawing the rest from reference TRBV11-2 and TRBJ2-7, the complete variable domain is EAGVAQSPRYKIIEKRQSVAFWCNPISGHATLYWYQQILGQGPKLLIQFQNNGVVDDSQLPKDRFSAERLKGVDSTLKIQPAKLEDSAVYLCASSLNTYEQYFGPGTRLTVT.

This clone was seen only a few times. The chain is built from TRBV7-2 and TRBJ1-5; D gene ambiguous. V lost 3 bases to trimming and J lost 0 bases, with 9 bases between them. CDR3 length: 15 residues. Germline CDR1 SGHTA, CDR2 FQGNSA. The CDR3 DNA sequence: TGTGCCAGCAGCTTGGCCGAAAATAGCAATCAGCCCCAGCATTTT. Protein sequence: CASSLAENSNQPQHF.

The chain uses TRBV19 and TRBJ1-2; no clear D gene. V was shortened by 3 bases and J by 2 bases, with 19 bases between the two germline ends. Per germline, CDR1 LNHDA and CDR2 SQIVND (reference sequence). The CDR3 is 17 residues long. The CDR3: CASSIVAALGGNYGYTF. The DNA for the CDR3 is TGTGCCAGTAGTATTGTGGCGGCGCTTGGAGGAAACTATGGCTACACCTTC.

The chain combines TRBV10-1 with TRBJ1-1, with TRBD1 identical over 7 bases. CDR3 length equals 14 residues. CDR1 WNHNN and CDR2 SYGVQD come from the germline V gene (reference sequence). With 4 bases clipped from V and 5 bases from J, the junction kept 7 bases outside the gene matches. CDR3 amino acids: CASSVNRGFTEAFF. Here the CDR3 DNA reads TGCGCCAGCAGTGTAAACAGGGGTTTTACTGAAGCTTTCTTT.

The chain carries TRBV13 and TRBJ1-6; 9 bases line up with TRBD1. V lost 3 bases to trimming and J lost 11 bases; unmatched junction nucleotides: 11. This CDR3 has 16 residues. Per the germline V gene, CDR1 is PRHDT and CDR2 is FYEKMQ (reference sequence). CDR3 nucleotides: TGTGCCAGCAGCTTTTTGAGGACAGGGGCTCTTACACCCCTCCACTTT. This codes for CASSFLRTGALTPLHF.

Of note for this clone: This CDR3 is also generated by other DNA sequences in the sample. V gene TRBV5-1 combines with J gene TRBJ2-3; 9 bases match TRBD2. The CDR3 is 15 residues long. Germline V lookup: CDR1 SGHRS, CDR2 YFSETQ. Trimming removed 2 bases from V and 5 bases from J; junction bases left unmatched: 6. CDR3 DNA sequence: TGCGCCAGCAGCTTAGCGGGGGGCAGACAAGATACGCAGTATTTT. Protein product: CASSLAGGRQDTQYF.

The genes are TRBV10-3 and TRBJ2-5; D possibly corresponds to TRBD1 (5 bases). Germline-derived CDR1 and CDR2 are ENHRY and SYGVKD. This CDR3 is built from 16 residues. With 3 bases removed from V and 4 bases from J, the gap between germline ends came to 18 bases. In nucleotides, the CDR3 is TGTGCCATCAGTGAAAACCCCGCAGGGCTCGCAGAGACCCAGTACTTC. It encodes CAISENPAGLAETQYF.

This clone was seen a single time. The rearrangement uses TRBV7-2 and TRBJ1-4; D is unclear. The germline gives CDR1 SGHTA, CDR2 FQGNSA. The length of the CDR3 is 14 residues. V gave up 1 base and J gave up 6 bases, with 9 bases separating them. In DNA, the CDR3 is TGTGCCAGCAGCTTAGGAAGAGGCGATGAAAAACTGTTTTTT. This codes for CASSLGRGDEKLFF. The full variable domain, with the rest looked up from reference TRBV7-2 and TRBJ1-4, is GAGVSQSPSNKVTEKGKDVELRCDPISGHTALYWYRQSLGQGLEFLIYFQGNSAPDKSGLPSDRFSAERTGGSVSTLTIQRTQQEDSAVYLCASSLGRGDEKLFFGSGTQLSVL.